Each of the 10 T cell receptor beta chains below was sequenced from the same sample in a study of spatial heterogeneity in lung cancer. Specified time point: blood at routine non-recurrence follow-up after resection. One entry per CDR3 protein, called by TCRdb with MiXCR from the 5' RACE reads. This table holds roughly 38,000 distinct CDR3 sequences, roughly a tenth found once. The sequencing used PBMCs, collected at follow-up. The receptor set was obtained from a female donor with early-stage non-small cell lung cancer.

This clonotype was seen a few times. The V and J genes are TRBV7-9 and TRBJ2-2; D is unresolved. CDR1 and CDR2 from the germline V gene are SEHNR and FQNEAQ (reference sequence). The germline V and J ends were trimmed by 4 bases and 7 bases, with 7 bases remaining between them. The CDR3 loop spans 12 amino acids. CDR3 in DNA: TGTGCCAGCAGCTGGGGAAGCGGGGAGCTGTTTTTT. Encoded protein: CASSWGSGELFF.

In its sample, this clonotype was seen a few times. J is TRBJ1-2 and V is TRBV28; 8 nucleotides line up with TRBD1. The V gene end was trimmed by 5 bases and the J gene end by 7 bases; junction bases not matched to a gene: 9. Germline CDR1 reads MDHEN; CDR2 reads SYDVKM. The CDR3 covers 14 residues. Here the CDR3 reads CASSEGQATFGYTF. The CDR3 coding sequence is TGTGCCAGCAGTGAGGGACAGGCGACCTTTGGCTACACCTTC.

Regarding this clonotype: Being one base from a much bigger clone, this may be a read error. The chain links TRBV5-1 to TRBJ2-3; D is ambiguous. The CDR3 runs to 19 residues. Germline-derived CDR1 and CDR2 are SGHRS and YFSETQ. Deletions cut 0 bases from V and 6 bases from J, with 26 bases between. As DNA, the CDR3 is TGCGCCAGCAGCTTGGTTCTGTTGGAACCGATAAGCCTTAGGGATACGCAGTATTTT. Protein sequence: CASSLVLLEPISLRDTQYF. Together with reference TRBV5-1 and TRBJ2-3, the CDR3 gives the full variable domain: KAGVTQTPRYLIKTRGQQVTLSCSPISGHRSVSWYQQTPGQGLQFLFEYFSETQRNKGNFPGRFSGRQFSNSRSEMNVSTLELGDSALYLCASSLVLLEPISLRDTQYFGPGTRLTVL.

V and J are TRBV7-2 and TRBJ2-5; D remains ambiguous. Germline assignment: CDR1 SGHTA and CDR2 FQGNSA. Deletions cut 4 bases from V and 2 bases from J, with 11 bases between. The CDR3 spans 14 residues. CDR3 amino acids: CASSYSLIQETQYF. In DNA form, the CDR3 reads TGTGCCAGCAGCTACTCGCTTATACAAGAGACCCAGTACTTC.

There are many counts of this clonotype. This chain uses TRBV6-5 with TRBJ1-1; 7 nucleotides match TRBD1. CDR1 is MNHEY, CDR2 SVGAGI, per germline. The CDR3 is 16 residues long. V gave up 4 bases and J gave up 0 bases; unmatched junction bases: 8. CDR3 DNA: TGTGCCAGCAGTTCCTGGGACAGCTCCATGAACACTGAAGCTTTCTTT. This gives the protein CASSSWDSSMNTEAFF.

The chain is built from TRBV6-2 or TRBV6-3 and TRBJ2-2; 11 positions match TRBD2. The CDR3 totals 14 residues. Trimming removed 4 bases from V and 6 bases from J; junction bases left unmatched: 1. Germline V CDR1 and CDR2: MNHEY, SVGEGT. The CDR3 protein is CASSLTSGAGELFF. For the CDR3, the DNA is TGTGCCAGCAGTTTGACTAGCGGGGCCGGGGAGCTGTTTTTT.

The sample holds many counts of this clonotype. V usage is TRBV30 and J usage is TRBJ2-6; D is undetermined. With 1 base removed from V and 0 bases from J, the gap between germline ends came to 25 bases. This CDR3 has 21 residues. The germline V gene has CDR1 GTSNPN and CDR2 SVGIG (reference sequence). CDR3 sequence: CAWSGESVTGSTRSGANVLTF. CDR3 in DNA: TGTGCCTGGAGTGGAGAATCTGTCACGGGCTCGACGCGCTCTGGGGCCAACGTCCTGACTTTC.

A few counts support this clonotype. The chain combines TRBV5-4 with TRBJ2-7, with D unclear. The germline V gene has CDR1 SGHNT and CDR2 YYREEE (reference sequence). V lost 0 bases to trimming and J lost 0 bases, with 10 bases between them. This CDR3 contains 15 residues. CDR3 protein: CASSLVGPSSYEQYF. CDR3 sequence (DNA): TGTGCCAGCAGCTTGGTAGGTCCCAGCTCCTACGAGCAGTACTTC.

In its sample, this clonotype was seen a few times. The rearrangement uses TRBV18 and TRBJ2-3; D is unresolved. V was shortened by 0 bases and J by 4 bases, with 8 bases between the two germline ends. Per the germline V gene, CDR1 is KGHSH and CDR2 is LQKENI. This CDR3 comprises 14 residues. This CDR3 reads CASSPPSTADTQYF. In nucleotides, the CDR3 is TGTGCCAGCTCACCACCTTCTACCGCAGATACGCAGTATTTT.

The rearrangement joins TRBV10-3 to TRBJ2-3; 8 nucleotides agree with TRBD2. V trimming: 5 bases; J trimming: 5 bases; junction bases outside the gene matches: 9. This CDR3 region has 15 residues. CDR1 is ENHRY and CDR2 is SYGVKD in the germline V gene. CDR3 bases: TGTGCCATCAGTACCGGGACTAGTAGGGGAGATACGCAGTATTTT. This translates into CAISTGTSRGDTQYF.